Listed below are T cell receptor beta chains from one sample, sequenced in a study of naive and memory T cell subsets. Via MiXCR, TCRdb re-called the UMI-ligation and nested PCR reads, giving one row per CDR3 protein. The repertoire has under 150,000 distinct CDR3 sequences, 15% to 25% of them found once; the top ten carry approximately 0.58%. Sequencing was done on a sample of naive CD8+ T cells from blood. The receptors here all came from a human donor in good health. Each CDR3 is given with its conserved first and last residue. The D gene is left open where the match is weak. Clone sizes are given selectively: once, few, many, or a class where the clone is expanded.

len,abundance,d_gene,v_gene,j_gene,CDR3nt,CDR3aa
14,-,-,TRBV5-4,TRBJ1-1,TGTGCCAGCAGCTTGATTTCAGGGAACACTGAAGCTTTCTTT,CASSLISGNTEAFF
14,few,TRBD2,TRBV19,TRBJ2-1,TGTGCCAGCCCCGGGACTAGTCATTACAATGAGCAGTTCTTC,CASPGTSHYNEQFF
15,few,-,TRBV6-5,TRBJ1-1,TGTGCCAGCAGTTACCTACCTCAGGTGAACACTGAAGCTTTCTTT,CASSYLPQVNTEAFF
14,few,-,TRBV27,TRBJ1-3,TGTGCCAGCAGTTTAACAGGCGCTGGAAACACCATATATTTT,CASSLTGAGNTIYF
14,few,-,TRBV5-5,TRBJ2-5,TGTGCCAGCAGCTTGGTTCAAGGCGGAGAGACCCAGTACTTC,CASSLVQGGETQYF
14,-,-,TRBV12-5,TRBJ1-1,TGTGCTAGTGGTTTGGCTGGGGTGGGGACTGAAGCTTTCTTT,CASGLAGVGTEAFF
17,-,-,TRBV28,TRBJ2-3,TGTGCCAGCAGTTCGGGACTTGAACTTGCCAGCACAGATACGCAGTATTTT,CASSSGLELASTDTQYF
13,few,-,TRBV15,TRBJ2-7,TGTGCCACCAGCGGAGGCAGGACTTACGAGCAGTACTTC,CATSGGRTYEQYF
14,-,-,TRBV2,TRBJ2-3,TGTGCCAGGAGACAAGGACAGACGCCAGATACGCAGTATTTT,CARRQGQTPDTQYF
13,-,-,TRBV4-1,TRBJ2-4,TGCGCCAGCAGCCAACTAGCCGGAGACATTCAGTACTTC,CASSQLAGDIQYF
17,-,-,TRBV5-6,TRBJ2-1,TGTGCCAGCAGCTTGGCCTTTACCGGAAACTCCTACAATGAGCAGTTCTTC,CASSLAFTGNSYNEQFF
15,-,TRBD1,TRBV6-5,TRBJ1-2,TGTGCCAGCAGTTACGGCGGGACAGCCAACTATGGCTACACCTTC,CASSYGGTANYGYTF
15,few,TRBD2,TRBV2,TRBJ2-3,TGTGCCAGCAGTGAAAAGGCGGGAGGCTCAGATACGCAGTATTTT,CASSEKAGGSDTQYF
11,-,-,TRBV20-1,TRBJ2-1,TGCAGTGCTAGTCCGGCAAATGAGCAGTTCTTC,CSASPANEQFF